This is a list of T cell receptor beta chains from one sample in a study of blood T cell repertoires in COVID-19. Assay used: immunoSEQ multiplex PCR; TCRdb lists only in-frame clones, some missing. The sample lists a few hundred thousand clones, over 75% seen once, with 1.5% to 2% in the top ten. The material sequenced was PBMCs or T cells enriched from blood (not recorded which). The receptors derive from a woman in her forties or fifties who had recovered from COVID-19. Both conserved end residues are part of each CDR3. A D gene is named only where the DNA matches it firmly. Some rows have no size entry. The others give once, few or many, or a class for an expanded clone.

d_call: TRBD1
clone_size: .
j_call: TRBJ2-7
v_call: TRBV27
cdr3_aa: CASSPGQGYYEQYF
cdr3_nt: TGTGCCAGCAGTCCGGGACAGGGGTACTACGAGCAGTACTTC

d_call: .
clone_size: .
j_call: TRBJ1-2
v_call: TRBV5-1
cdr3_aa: CASSLEQGTSGYTF
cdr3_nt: TGCGCCAGCAGCTTGGAACAGGGAACCTCTGGCTACACCTTC

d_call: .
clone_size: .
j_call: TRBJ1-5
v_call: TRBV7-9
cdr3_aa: CASSRTQGYSNQPQHF
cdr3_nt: TGTGCCAGCAGCCGTACTCAGGGGTATAGCAATCAGCCCCAGCATTTT

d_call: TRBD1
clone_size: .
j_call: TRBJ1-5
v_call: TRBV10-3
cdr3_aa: CAISPTGLSNQPQHF
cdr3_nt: TGTGCCATCAGCCCGACAGGGTTGAGCAATCAGCCCCAGCATTTT

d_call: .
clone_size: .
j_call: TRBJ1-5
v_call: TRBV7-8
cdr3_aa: CASSRTYSPGGGQGNQPQHF
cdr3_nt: TGTGCCAGCAGCCGCACGTATAGCCCCGGGGGGGGCCAGGGCAATCAGCCCCAGCATTTT

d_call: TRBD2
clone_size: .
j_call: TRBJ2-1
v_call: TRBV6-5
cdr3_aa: CAIGQVGREINEQFF
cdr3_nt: TGTGCCATTGGGCAGGTTGGGCGGGAGATCAATGAGCAGTTCTTC

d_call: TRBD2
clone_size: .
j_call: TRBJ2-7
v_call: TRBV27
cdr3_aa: CASSPELPGLGSYEQYF
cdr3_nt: TGTGCCAGCAGTCCAGAATTACCGGGACTAGGAAGCTACGAGCAGTACTTC

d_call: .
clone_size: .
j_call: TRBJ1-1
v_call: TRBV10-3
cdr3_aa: CATRSGRGAFF
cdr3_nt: TGTGCCACTCGCTCTGGGCGGGGAGCTTTCTTT

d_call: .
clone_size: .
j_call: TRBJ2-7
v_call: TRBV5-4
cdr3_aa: CASSLVVDEQYF
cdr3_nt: TGTGCCAGCAGCTTGGTTGTCGACGAGCAGTACTTC

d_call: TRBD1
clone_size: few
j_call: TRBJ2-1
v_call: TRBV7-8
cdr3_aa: CASSLVILSGRGRVLFF
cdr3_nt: TGTGCCAGCAGCTTAGTTATTTTGTCGGGTAGGGGGCGCGTTCTGTTCTTC

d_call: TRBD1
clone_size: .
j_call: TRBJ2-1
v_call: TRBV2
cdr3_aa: CASSFDRGLEQFF
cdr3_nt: TGTGCCAGCAGTTTTGACAGGGGGCTTGAGCAGTTCTTC

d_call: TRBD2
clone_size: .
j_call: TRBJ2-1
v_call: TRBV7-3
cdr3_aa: CASSLTEWTSGRGEQFF
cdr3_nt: TGTGCCAGCAGCTTAACGGAGTGGACTAGCGGGAGGGGTGAGCAGTTCTTC

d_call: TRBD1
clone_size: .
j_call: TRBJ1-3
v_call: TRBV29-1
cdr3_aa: CSVEDLRTGISGNTIYF
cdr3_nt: TGCAGCGTTGAAGATCTGAGGACAGGCATCTCTGGAAACACCATATATTTT

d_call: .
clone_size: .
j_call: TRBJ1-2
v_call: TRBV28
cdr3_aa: CASDKSRRYGYTF
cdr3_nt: TGTGCCAGCGACAAATCACGGAGGTATGGCTACACCTTC

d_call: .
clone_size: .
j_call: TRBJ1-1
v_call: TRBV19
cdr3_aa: CAPTGSLNTEAFF
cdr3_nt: TGTGCCCCAACAGGCAGTTTGAACACTGAAGCTTTCTTT

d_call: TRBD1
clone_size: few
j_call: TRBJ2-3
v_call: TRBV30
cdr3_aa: CAWRGQELGTDTQYF
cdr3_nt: TGTGCCTGGAGGGGACAGGAGCTTGGCACAGATACGCAGTATTTT

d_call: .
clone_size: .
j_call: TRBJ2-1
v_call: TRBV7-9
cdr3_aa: CASSLAEHLRDEQFF
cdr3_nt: TGTGCCAGCAGCTTAGCTGAACACCTGCGGGATGAGCAGTTCTTC